The 21 T cell receptor beta chains presented below share a single source sample, sequenced in a study of blood T cell repertoires in COVID-19. TCRdb keeps only in-frame clones here, not all; method: immunoSEQ multiplex PCR. The sample has roughly 410,000 clones, 70% to 90% seen once. The material sequenced was peripheral blood. Receptors originate from a woman between 40 and 55 years old with COVID-19, enrolled during active disease.

This clone was seen only once. The rearrangement joins TRBV7-2 to TRBJ2-5, with TRBD1 as a possible D gene (6 bases). Trimming pared 4 bases from V and 1 base from J, leaving 10 bases between. The CDR3 covers 14 residues. Germline V CDR1 and CDR2: SGHTA, FQGNSA. This CDR3 is CASSSRDTQETQYF. The CDR3 bases are TGTGCCAGCAGCTCCCGGGACACCCAAGAGACCCAGTACTTC.

Remarks on this clone: Other nucleotide sequences from this sample produce the same CDR3. The chain joins TRBV27 to TRBJ1-5; 8 positions match TRBD1. From germline, CDR1 is MNHEY and CDR2 SMNVEV (reference sequence). The trim removed 4 bases at V and 7 bases at J, leaving 3 bases unmatched. CDR3 size: 13 residues. The CDR3, as DNA: TGTGCCAGCAGTTGGACAGGGAACCAGCCCCAGCATTTT. This gives the protein CASSWTGNQPQHF.

The V and J genes are TRBV19 and TRBJ1-5, with D uncertain. Per germline, CDR1 LNHDA and CDR2 SQIVND (reference sequence). The CDR3 runs to 15 residues. The V end was cut by 3 bases, the J end by 9 bases, with 18 bases between. The CDR3 loop reads CASSISRIPNGPQHF. CDR3 in DNA: TGTGCCAGTAGTATTTCCAGGATTCCCAATGGGCCCCAGCATTTT.

The chain is built from TRBV12-3 or TRBV12-4 and TRBJ1-2; D remains ambiguous. The ends were cut back, 3 bases at V and 2 bases at J, with 7 bases in the middle. The CDR3 contains 13 residues. The chain's CDR3 is CASSFIQNYGYTF. The CDR3 region has the DNA TGTGCCAGCAGTTTTATACAGAACTATGGCTACACCTTC.

The chain joins TRBV7-3 to TRBJ2-5; D is unclear. In germline, CDR1 is SGHTA, CDR2 FQGTGA. The V and J ends lost 1 base and 1 base respectively, with 13 bases between them. This CDR3 contains 16 residues. The CDR3 DNA is TGTGCCAGCAGCTTAATCGTGGCAGGCCGCCAAGAGACCCAGTACTTC. This translates into CASSLIVAGRQETQYF. The full variable domain, rest sourced from reference TRBV7-3 and TRBJ2-5, is GAGVSQTPSNKVTEKGKYVELRCDPISGHTALYWYRQSLGQGPEFLIYFQGTGAADDSGLPNDRFFAVRPEGSVSTLKIQRTERGDSAVYLCASSLIVAGRQETQYFGPGTRLLVL.

The V and J genes are TRBV28 and TRBJ1-1; weak D call: TRBD1 (5 bases). The germline CDR1 and CDR2 sequences are MDHEN and SYDVKM. The CDR3 runs to 13 residues. The V end lost 11 bases, the J end lost 5 bases, and 18 bases lay between the germline ends. The CDR3 protein is CASRDFHYTEAFF. In DNA, the CDR3 is TGTGCCTCCCGGGACTTCCATTATACTGAAGCTTTCTTT.

The chain uses TRBV30 and TRBJ2-6; 7 positions agree with TRBD1. J was trimmed by 0 bases and V by 3 bases; bases with no gene match: 5. Germline assignment: CDR1 GTSNPN and CDR2 SVGIG (reference sequence). This CDR3 has 16 amino acids. The CDR3 loop is CAWRATGFSGANVLTF. The DNA for the CDR3 is TGTGCCTGGAGAGCGACAGGGTTCTCTGGGGCCAACGTCCTGACTTTC.

This chain connects TRBV7-8 to TRBJ2-2, with D tentatively TRBD2 (6 bases). CDR3 length equals 15 residues. CDR1 and CDR2 from the germline V gene are SGHVS and FQNEAQ. The germline V and J ends were trimmed by 2 bases and 0 bases, with 7 bases remaining between them. The CDR3 loop is CASSLTGANTGELFF. The DNA of the CDR3 is TGTGCCAGCAGCTTAACGGGAGCGAACACCGGGGAGCTGTTTTTT.

The table lists this clone with a count of one. The chain recombines TRBV7-3 with TRBJ1-1; no reliable D call. The CDR3 is made up of 17 amino acids. Germline V gives CDR1 SGHTA, CDR2 FQGTGA. V was clipped by 3 bases and J by 2 bases, with 19 bases between them. The CDR3 DNA reads as TGTGCCAGCAGCTTTATGACCAGGTTAGCGGGAAACACTGAAGCTTTCTTT. Translation gives CASSFMTRLAGNTEAFF.

The rearrangement uses TRBV28 and TRBJ1-4; D perhaps matches TRBD1 (6 bases). From germline, CDR1 is MDHEN and CDR2 SYDVKM. The CDR3 sequence is 13 residues long. The V gene lost 4 bases and the J gene lost 9 bases, with 12 bases spanning the gap. CDR3 loop: CASSSTGLKKLFF. CDR3 in DNA: TGTGCCAGCAGTTCGACAGGTCTGAAAAAACTGTTTTTT.

The V call is TRBV4-1, the J call TRBJ1-2; the D gene is possibly TRBD1 (6 bases). Germline V gene lookup returns CDR1 MGHRA and CDR2 YSYEKL. The V gene lost 1 base and the J gene lost 0 bases, with 15 bases spanning the gap. This CDR3 is 17 amino acids long. The CDR3 DNA follows: TGCGCCAGCAGCCAAGGGGGGCAGGCAAGTTCTAACTATGGCTACACCTTC. Residues: CASSQGGQASSNYGYTF.

The V gene is TRBV7-9, the J gene TRBJ2-2; 12 bases line up with TRBD2. The CDR3 is 16 amino acids. The junction had 6 bases not matched to a gene; V was cut back by 5 bases and J by 5 bases. The germline gives CDR1 SEHNR, CDR2 FQNEAQ (reference sequence). The CDR3, as DNA: TGTGCCAGCAGCCGGGGACTAGCGGGCACAACCGGGGAGCTGTTTTTT. It yields the protein CASSRGLAGTTGELFF.

The chain combines TRBV5-1 with TRBJ1-2; TRBD1 might be the D (6 bases). V shed 4 bases and J shed 2 bases, with 15 bases lying between them. CDR1 and CDR2 from the germline V gene are SGHRS and YFSETQ. This CDR3 is 15 amino acids long. DNA for the CDR3: TGCGCCAGCAGCCGCATCAGGGGCTCCAACTATGGCTACACCTTC. Translating it yields CASSRIRGSNYGYTF.

The CDR3 DNA sequence: TGTGCCACCAGCAGAGAGATCATGGACAGGTCCTACCAGCCCCAGCATTTT. This codes for CATSREIMDRSYQPQHF. The chain is built from TRBV15 and TRBJ1-5, with TRBD1 identical over 7 bases. Germline CDR1 and CDR2: LNHNV and YYDKDF (reference sequence). The CDR3 has 17 residues. J gave up 7 bases and V 0 bases, and 12 bases lay outside the gene matches.

The chain carries TRBV4-1 and TRBJ1-1, with 8 bases fitting TRBD1. The germline V gene encodes CDR1 MGHRA and CDR2 YSYEKL. The CDR3 runs 15 residues. Losses at the gene ends were 5 bases for V and 5 bases for J; bases not matched to a gene: 10. The CDR3 reads CASSVRRQGFTEAFF. CDR3 sequence (DNA): TGCGCCAGCAGCGTTCGCCGACAGGGGTTTACTGAAGCTTTCTTT.

V gene TRBV4-1 combines with J gene TRBJ2-7, with 7 bases matching TRBD1. The J segment lost 2 bases and the V segment lost 3 bases, leaving 13 bases of the junction unmatched. CDR3 length: 17 residues. Germline V CDR1 and CDR2: MGHRA, YSYEKL. The CDR3 loop reads CASSQLAGGLSPYEQYF. CDR3 DNA: TGCGCCAGCAGCCAGCTTGCAGGGGGTTTATCTCCCTACGAGCAGTACTTC.

In its sample, this clone was seen a few times. CDR3 DNA sequence: TGTGCCAGCAGTGCCCTTAGCGGGAATAGCTACGAGCAGTACTTC. Protein product: CASSALSGNSYEQYF. The chain carries TRBV25-1 and TRBJ2-7; 8 nucleotides align to TRBD2. Germline values: CDR1 MGHDK, CDR2 SYGVNS. The CDR3 consists of 15 residues. V lost 4 bases, J lost 3 bases, and 8 bases stayed unmatched.

The chain is built from TRBV6-2 or TRBV6-3 and TRBJ1-5; tentatively, D is TRBD1 (6 bases). There are 18 residues in the CDR3. V lost 0 bases, J lost 2 bases, and 17 bases lay in between. The V gene's germline CDR1 is MNHEY and CDR2 SVGEGT. The DNA of the CDR3 is TGTGCCAGCAGTTACTCGAGGCAGGGGACAAGGGGCAATCAGCCCCAGCATTTT. Protein: CASSYSRQGTRGNQPQHF.

This clone was observed a handful of times. V gene TRBV29-1 combines with J gene TRBJ1-2; weak D call: TRBD1 (5 bases). V was clipped by 1 base and J by 7 bases, with 22 bases between them. The CDR3 consists of 16 residues. The germline V gene encodes CDR1 SQVTM and CDR2 ANQGSEA. The CDR3, as DNA: TGCAGCGTTGAAGTCAGGGTTCCGGAGAATATGCGTGGCTACACCTTC. It yields the protein CSVEVRVPENMRGYTF.

This sequence joins TRBV19 and TRBJ2-5, with D perhaps TRBD2 (6 bases). CDR1 is LNHDA and CDR2 is SQIVND in the germline V gene (reference sequence). Trimming removed 2 bases at V and 5 bases at J, with 12 bases between. The CDR3 totals 14 residues. CDR3 residues: CASSIFREAETQYF. The CDR3 DNA is TGTGCCAGTAGTATATTCAGGGAGGCGGAGACCCAGTACTTC.

The chain has TRBV5-4 and TRBJ1-2; 8 nucleotides align to TRBD1. Germline CDR1 is SGHNT and CDR2 is YYREEE (reference sequence). V gave up 1 base and J gave up 6 bases; unmatched junction bases: 2. The CDR3 runs to 13 residues. CDR3 sequence: CASSLTGGNGYTF. CDR3 bases: TGTGCCAGCAGCTTGACAGGGGGTAATGGCTACACCTTC.